The clone carrying this T cell receptor (beta chain) came up a few times. As yet, its antigen is unknown. 60 Vbeta and 13 Jbeta primers were used in PCR. Here immunoSEQ multiplex PCR was the method, and the copy in TCRdb shows in-frame clones only, minus some. Of 90,000 to 140,000 clones listed, roughly 12% were seen once; the top ten hold around 15%. This entry belongs to a study of cytomegalovirus exposure and HLA in healthy donors. Germline loops: CDR1 SGHNT, CDR2 YYREEE (reference sequence). The CDR3 is 15 amino acids. J lost 7 bases, V lost 4 bases, and 8 bases had no gene match. Overall study results and limits: Exclusion applied to some V segments, including TRBV6-2 and TRBV6-3, as they were indistinguishable. It has been reported that TCR beta sequences accurately predicted the HLA-A and HLA-B alleles of most subjects.

J is TRBJ2-2 and V is TRBV5-4; 9 bases map to TRBD1. Sequencing used PBMCs. This receptor was identified in a man in his forties in good health and CMV-seropositive. CDR3 region: CASSLWTGDGGELFF. CDR3 in DNA: TGTGCCAGCAGCCTGTGGACAGGGGACGGCGGGGAGCTGTTTTTT.